This TCR beta chain was recovered during a study of T-cell memory formation after mild COVID-19. Germline V gives CDR1 DFQATT, CDR2 SNEGSKA (reference sequence). V lost 6 bases and J lost 0, with 10 bases in between. The CDR3 totals 13 residues. TCRdb reprocessed the 5' RACE reads via MiXCR and lists one record per CDR3 protein. This table has roughly 250,000 distinct CDR3 sequences, 15% to 20% appearing once. Whole-study results and caveats: That cross-reactive memory joined was suggested by some responding clones appearing in pre-infection memory.

There are a few counts of this clonotype. Its antigen is unknown. This TCR derives from a man younger than 30 who had mild COVID-19 (a few samples of this study predate the infection). Cell type and time point are not known. The sample taken for sequencing was PBMCs or a T cell subset sorted from them (not recorded which). The chain joins TRBV20-1 to TRBJ2-3, with D unclear. CDR3 nucleotides: TGCAGTGCGCGTTTGGGGAGCACAGATACGCAGTATTTT. The encoded protein is CSARLGSTDTQYF.